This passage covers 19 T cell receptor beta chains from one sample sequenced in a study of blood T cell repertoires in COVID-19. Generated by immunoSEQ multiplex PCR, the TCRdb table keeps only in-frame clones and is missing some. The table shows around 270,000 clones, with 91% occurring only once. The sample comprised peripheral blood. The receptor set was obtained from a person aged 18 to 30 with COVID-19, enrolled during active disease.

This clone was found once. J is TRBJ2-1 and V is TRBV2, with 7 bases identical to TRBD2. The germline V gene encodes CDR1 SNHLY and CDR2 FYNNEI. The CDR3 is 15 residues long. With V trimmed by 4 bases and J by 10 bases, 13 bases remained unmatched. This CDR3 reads CASSASPPSGSEQFF. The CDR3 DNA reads TGTGCCAGCAGTGCCTCCCCCCCTAGCGGATCCGAGCAGTTCTTC.

The CDR3: CATSDATSVAGELFF. In nucleotides, the CDR3 is TGTGCCACCAGTGACGCTACTAGCGTGGCCGGGGAGCTGTTTTTT. The V call is TRBV24-1, the J call TRBJ2-2; TRBD2 matches 7 bases. Germline V gives CDR1 KGHDR, CDR2 SFDVKD. V shed 4 bases and J 6 bases; nucleotides not matched to a gene: 7. The CDR3 sequence is 15 residues long.

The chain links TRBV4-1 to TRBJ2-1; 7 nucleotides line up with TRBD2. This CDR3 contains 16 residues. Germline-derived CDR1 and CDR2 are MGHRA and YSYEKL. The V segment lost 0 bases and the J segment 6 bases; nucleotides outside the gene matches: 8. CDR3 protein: CASSQDLGTMTNEQFF. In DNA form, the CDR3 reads TGCGCCAGCAGCCAAGATTTGGGGACTATGACCAATGAGCAGTTCTTC.

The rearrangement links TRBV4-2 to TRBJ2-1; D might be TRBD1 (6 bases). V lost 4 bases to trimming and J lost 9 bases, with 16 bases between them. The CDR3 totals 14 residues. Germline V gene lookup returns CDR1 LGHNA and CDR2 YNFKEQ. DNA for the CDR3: TGTGCCAGCAGCCTATTCCTAGAAGGGGGTGAGCAGTTCTTC. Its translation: CASSLFLEGGEQFF.

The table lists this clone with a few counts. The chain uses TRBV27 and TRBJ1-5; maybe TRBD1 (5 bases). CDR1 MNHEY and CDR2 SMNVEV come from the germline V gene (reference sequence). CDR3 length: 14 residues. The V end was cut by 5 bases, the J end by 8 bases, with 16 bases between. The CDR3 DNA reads TGTGCCAGCAGTCAGAGCCCGGGGGTGGAGCCCCAGCATTTT. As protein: CASSQSPGVEPQHF.

CDR3 in amino acids: CAISESQGLGTGELFF. The CDR3 coding sequence is TGTGCCATCAGTGAGTCACAGGGGCTGGGGACCGGGGAGCTGTTTTTT. J is TRBJ2-2 and V is TRBV10-3; 7 bases map to TRBD1. Germline CDR1 is ENHRY and CDR2 is SYGVKD. The CDR3 runs 16 residues. Trimming took 0 bases from V and 5 from J; bases not matched to a gene: 6.

The DNA of the CDR3 is TGTGCCAGCAGTTTTCGTCCAGATACGCAGTATTTT. Residues: CASSFRPDTQYF. The J gene is TRBJ2-3, the V gene TRBV12-3 or TRBV12-4; D not certain. Deletions cut 3 bases from V and 4 bases from J, with 5 bases between. The CDR3 covers 12 residues.

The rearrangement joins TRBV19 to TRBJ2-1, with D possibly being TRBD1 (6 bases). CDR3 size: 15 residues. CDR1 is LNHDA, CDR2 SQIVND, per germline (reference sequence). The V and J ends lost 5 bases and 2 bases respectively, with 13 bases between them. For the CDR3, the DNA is TGTGCCAGTAGTGCCGGGACATTCCCCTACAATGAGCAGTTCTTC. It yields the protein CASSAGTFPYNEQFF.

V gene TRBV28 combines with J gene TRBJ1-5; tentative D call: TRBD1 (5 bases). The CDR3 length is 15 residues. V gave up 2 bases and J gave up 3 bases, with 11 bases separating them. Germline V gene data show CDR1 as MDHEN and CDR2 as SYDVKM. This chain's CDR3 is CASSLDSRANQPQHF. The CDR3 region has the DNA TGTGCCAGCAGTTTAGATTCCAGGGCCAATCAGCCCCAGCATTTT.

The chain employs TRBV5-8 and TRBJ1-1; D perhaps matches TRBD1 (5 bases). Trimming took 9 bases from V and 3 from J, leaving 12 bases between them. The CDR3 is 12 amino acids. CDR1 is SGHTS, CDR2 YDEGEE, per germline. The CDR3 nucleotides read TGTGCCACCCCCTGGGGGGACACTGAAGCTTTCTTT. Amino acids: CATPWGDTEAFF.

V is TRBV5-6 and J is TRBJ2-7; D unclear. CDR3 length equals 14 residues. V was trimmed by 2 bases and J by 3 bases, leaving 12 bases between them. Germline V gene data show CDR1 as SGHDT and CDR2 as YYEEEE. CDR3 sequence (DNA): TGTGCCAGCAGCTTCCCTACTATGAGCTACGAGCAGTACTTC. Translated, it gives CASSFPTMSYEQYF.

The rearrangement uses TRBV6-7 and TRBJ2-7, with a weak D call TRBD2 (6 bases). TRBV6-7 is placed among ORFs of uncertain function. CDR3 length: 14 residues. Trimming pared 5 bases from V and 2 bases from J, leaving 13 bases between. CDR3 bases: TGTGCCAGCAGTAATTGGGCGGGACCCTACGAGCAGTACTTC. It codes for CASSNWAGPYEQYF.

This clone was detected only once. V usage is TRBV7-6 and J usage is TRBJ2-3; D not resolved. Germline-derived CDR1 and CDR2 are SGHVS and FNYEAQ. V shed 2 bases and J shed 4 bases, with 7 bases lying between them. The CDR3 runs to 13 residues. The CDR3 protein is CASSLTVSDTQYF. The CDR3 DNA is TGTGCCAGCAGCTTAACGGTATCAGATACGCAGTATTTT.

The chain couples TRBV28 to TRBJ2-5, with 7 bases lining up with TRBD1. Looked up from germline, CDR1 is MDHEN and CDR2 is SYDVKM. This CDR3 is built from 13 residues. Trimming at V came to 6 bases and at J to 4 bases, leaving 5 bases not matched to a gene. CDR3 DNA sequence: TGTGCCAGCAGCTCCGACAGGGTAGAGACCCAGTACTTC. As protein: CASSSDRVETQYF.

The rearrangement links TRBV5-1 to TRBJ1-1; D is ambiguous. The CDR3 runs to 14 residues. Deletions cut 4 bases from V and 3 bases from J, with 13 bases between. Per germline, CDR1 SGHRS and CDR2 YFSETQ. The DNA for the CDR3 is TGCGCCAGCAGCGCGGCGGGTCTAGACACTGAAGCTTTCTTT. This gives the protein CASSAAGLDTEAFF.

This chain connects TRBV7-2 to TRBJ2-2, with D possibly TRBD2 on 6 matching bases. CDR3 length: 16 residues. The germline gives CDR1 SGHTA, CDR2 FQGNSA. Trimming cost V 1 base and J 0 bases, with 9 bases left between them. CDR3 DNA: TGTGCCAGCAGCTTAGTGGGCGGGGCGAACACCGGGGAGCTGTTTTTT. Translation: CASSLVGGANTGELFF.

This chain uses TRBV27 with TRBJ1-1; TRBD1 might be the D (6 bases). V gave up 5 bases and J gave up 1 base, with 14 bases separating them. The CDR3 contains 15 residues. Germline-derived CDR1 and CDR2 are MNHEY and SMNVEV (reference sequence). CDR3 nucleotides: TGTGCCAGCAGTCCATCCCCCAGGGGGAACACTGAAGCTTTCTTT. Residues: CASSPSPRGNTEAFF.

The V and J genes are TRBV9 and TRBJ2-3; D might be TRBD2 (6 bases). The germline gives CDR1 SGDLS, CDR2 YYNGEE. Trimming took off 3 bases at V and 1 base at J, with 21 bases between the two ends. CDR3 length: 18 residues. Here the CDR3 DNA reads TGTGCCAGCAGCGACAACACGGGGGACGGGAGAGGCACAGATACGCAGTATTTT. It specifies CASSDNTGDGRGTDTQYF.

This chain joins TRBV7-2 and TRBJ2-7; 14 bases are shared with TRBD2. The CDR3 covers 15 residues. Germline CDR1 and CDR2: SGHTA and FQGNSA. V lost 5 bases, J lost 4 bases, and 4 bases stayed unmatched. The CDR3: CASSVGTSGSYEQYF. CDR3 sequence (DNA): TGTGCCAGCAGCGTAGGGACTAGCGGGAGTTACGAGCAGTACTTC.